This TCR beta chain is drawn from a study of CD4+ T cells in melanoma (dated by TCRdb to between 2021 and 2024). Some background on the complete study: Neoantigen-specific CD4+ T cells in human melanoma were what the study investigated. Results the study describes overall, beyond this receptor: Diverse differentiation states were reported to be shown by neoantigen-specific CD4+ T cells in melanoma. Neoantigen-specific CD4+ T cells were reported to be correlated with the function of CD8+ T cells, macrophages and B cells.

The germline V gene (reference sequence) sets CDR1 to LNHDA and CDR2 to SQIVND. V has 3 bases trimmed and J has 5 bases trimmed; junction bases matching no gene number 10. The CDR3 runs 17 residues from the cysteine to the phenylalanine. Of the read, only the CDR3 DNA is kept; its 51 bases are in frame from base 1. Libraries were prepared through the immunoSEQ multiplex PCR assay. In TCRdb, the immuneACCESS table is reduced to in-frame sequences with V and J assigned. These tables do not hold every clone; where another copy was compared, an unresolved V gene accounts for under half, and the others remain unexplained. This sample is represented by 13,000 to 15,000 clones; roughly 83% of them were singletons. The biggest ten clones account for 6.4% of the sample. The donors were melanoma patients. With respect to this clone: The antigen this receptor binds is unknown. Base qualities are not provided; no much larger clone lies one nucleotide away.

Source material: cells from a culture (not recorded whether cultured in vitro). The sequence links TRBV19 to TRBJ1-3, and TRBD1 matches 10 of the central bases. The sequence came from a human donor with melanoma. The sequenced DNA is TGTGCCAGTAGTATTCCACCGGGACAGGGGATGCGAAACACCATATATTTT. It encodes CASSIPPGQGMRNTIYF.